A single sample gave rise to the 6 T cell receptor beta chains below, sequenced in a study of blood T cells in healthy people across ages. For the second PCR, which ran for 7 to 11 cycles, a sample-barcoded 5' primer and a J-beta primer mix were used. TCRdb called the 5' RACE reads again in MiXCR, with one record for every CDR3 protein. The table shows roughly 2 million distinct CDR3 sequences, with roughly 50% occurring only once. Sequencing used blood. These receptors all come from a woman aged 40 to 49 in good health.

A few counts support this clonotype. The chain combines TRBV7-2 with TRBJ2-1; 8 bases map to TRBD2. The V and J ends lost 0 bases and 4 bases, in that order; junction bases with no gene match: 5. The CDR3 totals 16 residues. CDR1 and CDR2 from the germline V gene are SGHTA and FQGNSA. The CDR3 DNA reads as TGTGCCAGCAGCTTAGCCGGGGGGGGACTATACAATGAGCAGTTCTTC. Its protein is CASSLAGGGLYNEQFF.

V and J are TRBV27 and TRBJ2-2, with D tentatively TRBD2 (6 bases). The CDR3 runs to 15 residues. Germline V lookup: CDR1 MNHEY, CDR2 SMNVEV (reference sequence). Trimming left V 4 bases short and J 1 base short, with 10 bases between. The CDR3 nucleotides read TGTGCCAGCAGTTACCGAGCGGGGAACACCGGGGAGCTGTTTTTT. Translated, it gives CASSYRAGNTGELFF.

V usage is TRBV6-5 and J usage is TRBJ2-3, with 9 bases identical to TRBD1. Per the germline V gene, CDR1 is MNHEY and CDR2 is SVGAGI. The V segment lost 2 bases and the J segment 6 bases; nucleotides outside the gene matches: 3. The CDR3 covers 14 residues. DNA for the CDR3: TGTGCCAGCAGTTACAGGACAGGGGCGGATACGCAGTATTTT. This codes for CASSYRTGADTQYF.

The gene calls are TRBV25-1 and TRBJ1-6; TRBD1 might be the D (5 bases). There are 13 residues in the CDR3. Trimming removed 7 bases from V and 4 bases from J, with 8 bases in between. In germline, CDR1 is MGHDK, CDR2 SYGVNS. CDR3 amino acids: CASTGFYNSPLHF. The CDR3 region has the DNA TGTGCCAGCACAGGGTTTTATAATTCACCCCTCCACTTT.

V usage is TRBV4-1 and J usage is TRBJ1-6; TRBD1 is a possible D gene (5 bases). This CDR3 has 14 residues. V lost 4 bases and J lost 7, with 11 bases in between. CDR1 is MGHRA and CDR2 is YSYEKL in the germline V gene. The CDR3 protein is CASSPRAGNSPLHF. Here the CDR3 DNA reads TGCGCCAGCAGCCCCAGGGCTGGGAATTCACCCCTCCACTTT.

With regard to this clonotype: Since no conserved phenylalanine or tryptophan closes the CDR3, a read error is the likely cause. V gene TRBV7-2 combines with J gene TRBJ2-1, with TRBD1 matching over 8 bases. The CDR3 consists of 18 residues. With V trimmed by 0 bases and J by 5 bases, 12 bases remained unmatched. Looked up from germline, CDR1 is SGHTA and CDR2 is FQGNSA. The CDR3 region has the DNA TGTGCCAGCAGCTTAGCGGGCAGAGGAGTGACAGGGGACAATGAGCAGTTCCTC. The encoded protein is CASSLAGRGVTGDNEQFL.